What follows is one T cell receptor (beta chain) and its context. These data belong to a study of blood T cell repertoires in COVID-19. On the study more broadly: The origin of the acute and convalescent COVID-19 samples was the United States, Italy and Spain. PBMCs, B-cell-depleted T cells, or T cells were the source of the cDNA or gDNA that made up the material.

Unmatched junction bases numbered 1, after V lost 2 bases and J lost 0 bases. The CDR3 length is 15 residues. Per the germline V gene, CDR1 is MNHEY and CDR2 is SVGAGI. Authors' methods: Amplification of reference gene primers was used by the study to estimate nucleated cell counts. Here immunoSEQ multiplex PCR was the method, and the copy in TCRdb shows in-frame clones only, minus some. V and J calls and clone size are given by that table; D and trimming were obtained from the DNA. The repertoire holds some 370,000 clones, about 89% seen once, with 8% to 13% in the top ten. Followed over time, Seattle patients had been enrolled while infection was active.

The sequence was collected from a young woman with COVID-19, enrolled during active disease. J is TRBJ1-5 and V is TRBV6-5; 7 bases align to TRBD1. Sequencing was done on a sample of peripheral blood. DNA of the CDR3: TGTGCCAGCAGTTACGCAGGGGGTAGCAATCAGCCCCAGCATTTT. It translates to CASSYAGGSNQPQHF.